This TCR beta chain came from a study of cytomegalovirus exposure and HLA in healthy donors. Study outcomes and limitations: When analyzed later, the rates of TCR association showed variation by HLA locus, with DRB1 the most and HLA-C the fewest. Reports described diagnosis of cytomegalovirus status by the classifier as highly specific and sensitive.

This clone was counted ten times or more. Its matching antigen is unknown. The PCR made use of 60 Vbeta and 13 Jbeta primers. TCRdb keeps only in-frame clones here, not all; method: immunoSEQ multiplex PCR. This sample carries fewer than 110,000 clones, approximately 74% of them seen once, and the ten largest clones take under 2%. The CDR3 contains 14 residues. Trimming pared 10 bases from V and 1 base from J, leaving 16 bases between. Germline-derived CDR1 and CDR2 are MNHEY and SVGAGI. The sequencing input was PBMCs. V usage is TRBV6-5 and J usage is TRBJ1-1; D may be TRBD1 (6 bases). The sequence came from a woman between 40 and 50 years old in good health and CMV-seronegative. The chain's CDR3 is CATSTGSRNTEAFF. In DNA, the CDR3 is TGTGCCACCAGCACAGGGAGTAGGAACACTGAAGCTTTCTTT.